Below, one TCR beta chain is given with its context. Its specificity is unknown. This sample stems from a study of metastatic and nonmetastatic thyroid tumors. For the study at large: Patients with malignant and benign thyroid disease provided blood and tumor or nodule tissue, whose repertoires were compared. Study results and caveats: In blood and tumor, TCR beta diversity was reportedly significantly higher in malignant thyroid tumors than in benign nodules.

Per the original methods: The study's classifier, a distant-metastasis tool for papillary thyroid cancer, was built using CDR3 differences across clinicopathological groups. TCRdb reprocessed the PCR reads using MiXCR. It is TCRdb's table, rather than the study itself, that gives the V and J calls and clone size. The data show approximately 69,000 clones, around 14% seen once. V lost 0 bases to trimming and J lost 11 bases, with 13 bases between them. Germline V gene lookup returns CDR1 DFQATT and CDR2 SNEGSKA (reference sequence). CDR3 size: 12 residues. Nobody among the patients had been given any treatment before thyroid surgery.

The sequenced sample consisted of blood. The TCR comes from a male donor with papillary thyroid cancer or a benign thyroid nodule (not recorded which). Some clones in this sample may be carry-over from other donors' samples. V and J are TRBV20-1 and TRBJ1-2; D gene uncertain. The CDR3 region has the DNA TGCAGTGCTAGAGATCTTAAGACGATATACACCTTC. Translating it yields CSARDLKTIYTF.